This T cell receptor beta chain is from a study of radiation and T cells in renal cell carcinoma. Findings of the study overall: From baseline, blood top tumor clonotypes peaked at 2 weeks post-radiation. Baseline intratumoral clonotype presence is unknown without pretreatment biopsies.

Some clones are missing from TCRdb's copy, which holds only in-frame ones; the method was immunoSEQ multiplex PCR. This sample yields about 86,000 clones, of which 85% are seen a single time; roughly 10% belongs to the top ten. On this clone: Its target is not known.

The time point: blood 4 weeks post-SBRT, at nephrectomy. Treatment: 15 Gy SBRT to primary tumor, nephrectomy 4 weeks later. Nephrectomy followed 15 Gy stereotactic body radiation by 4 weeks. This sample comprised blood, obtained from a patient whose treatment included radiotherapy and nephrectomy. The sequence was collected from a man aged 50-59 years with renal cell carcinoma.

The CDR3 sequence: CASSFPSRGYNDEQFF. CDR3 sequence (DNA): TGCGCCAGCAGCTTCCCTAGCCGTGGGTACAACGATGAGCAGTTCTTC. The chain joins TRBV5-1 to TRBJ2-1, with D perhaps TRBD2 (5 bases). Trimming took 2 bases from V and 8 from J, leaving 20 bases between them. The V gene's germline CDR1 is SGHRS and CDR2 YFSETQ. This CDR3 spans 16 amino acids. The whole variable domain, remainder taken from reference TRBV5-1 and TRBJ2-1, is KAGVTQTPRYLIKTRGQQVTLSCSPISGHRSVSWYQQTPGQGLQFLFEYFSETQRNKGNFPGRFSGRQFSNSRSEMNVSTLELGDSALYLCASSFPSRGYNDEQFFGPGTRLTVL.